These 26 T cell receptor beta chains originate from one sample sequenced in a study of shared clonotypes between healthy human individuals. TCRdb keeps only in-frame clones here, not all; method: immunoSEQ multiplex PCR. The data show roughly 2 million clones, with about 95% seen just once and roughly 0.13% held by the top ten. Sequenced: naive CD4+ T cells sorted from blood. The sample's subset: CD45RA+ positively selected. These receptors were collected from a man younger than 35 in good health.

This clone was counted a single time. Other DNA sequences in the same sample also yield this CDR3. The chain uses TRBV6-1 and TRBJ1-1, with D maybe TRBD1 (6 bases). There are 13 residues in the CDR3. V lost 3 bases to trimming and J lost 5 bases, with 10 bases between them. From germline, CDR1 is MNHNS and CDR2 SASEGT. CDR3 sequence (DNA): TGTGCCAGCAGTGAGATACAGGGAACTGAAGCTTTCTTT. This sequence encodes CASSEIQGTEAFF.

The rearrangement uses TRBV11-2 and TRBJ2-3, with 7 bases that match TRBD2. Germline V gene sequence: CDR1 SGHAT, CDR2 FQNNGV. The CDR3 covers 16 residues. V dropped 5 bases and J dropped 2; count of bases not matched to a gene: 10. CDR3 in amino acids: CASSRPPLAVTDTQYF. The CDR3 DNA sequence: TGTGCCAGCAGCCGTCCGCCGCTAGCGGTCACAGATACGCAGTATTTT.

CDR3 DNA: TGTGCCAGCAGCTTAAGGGCACCGGCAACTAATGAAAAACTGTTTTTT. This encodes CASSLRAPATNEKLFF. The J gene is TRBJ1-4, the V gene TRBV13; the D is unclear. The CDR3 is 16 amino acids. Germline V CDR1 and CDR2: PRHDT, FYEKMQ (reference sequence). Trimming removed 2 bases at V and 0 bases at J, with 10 bases between.

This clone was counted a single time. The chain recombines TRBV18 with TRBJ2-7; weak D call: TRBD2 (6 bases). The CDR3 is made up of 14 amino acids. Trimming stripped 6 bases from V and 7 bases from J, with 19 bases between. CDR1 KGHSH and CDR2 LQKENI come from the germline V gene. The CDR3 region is CASSGGAYGGEQYF. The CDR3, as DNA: TGTGCCAGCTCCGGGGGTGCCTATGGAGGGGAGCAGTACTTC.

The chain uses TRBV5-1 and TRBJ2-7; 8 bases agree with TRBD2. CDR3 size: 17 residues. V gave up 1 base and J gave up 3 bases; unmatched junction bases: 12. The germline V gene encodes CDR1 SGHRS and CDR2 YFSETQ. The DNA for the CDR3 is TGCGCCAGCAGCTTGCCCGCGGGGGGACTGAGTCACTACGAGCAGTACTTC. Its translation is CASSLPAGGLSHYEQYF.

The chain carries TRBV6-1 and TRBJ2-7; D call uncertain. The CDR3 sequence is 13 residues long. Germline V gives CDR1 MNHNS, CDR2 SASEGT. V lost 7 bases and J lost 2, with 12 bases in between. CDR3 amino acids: CASIPTLAYEQYF. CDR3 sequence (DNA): TGTGCCAGCATTCCGACCCTTGCCTACGAGCAGTACTTC.

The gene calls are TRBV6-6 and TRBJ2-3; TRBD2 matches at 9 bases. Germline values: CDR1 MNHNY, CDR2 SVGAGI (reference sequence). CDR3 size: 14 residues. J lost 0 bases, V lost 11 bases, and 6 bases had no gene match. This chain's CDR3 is CASLAGVSTDTQYF. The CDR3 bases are TGTGCCTCTTTAGCGGGGGTGAGCACAGATACGCAGTATTTT.

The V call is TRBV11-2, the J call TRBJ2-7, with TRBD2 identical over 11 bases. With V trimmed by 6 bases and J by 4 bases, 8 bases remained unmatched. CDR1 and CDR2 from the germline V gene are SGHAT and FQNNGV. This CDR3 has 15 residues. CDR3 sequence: CASSTTSGGPYEQYF. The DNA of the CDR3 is TGTGCCAGCAGTACCACTAGCGGGGGACCTTACGAGCAGTACTTC.

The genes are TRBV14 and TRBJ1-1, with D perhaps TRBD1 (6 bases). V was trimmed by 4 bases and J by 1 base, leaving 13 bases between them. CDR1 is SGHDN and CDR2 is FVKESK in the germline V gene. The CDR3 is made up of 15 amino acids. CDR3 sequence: CASSPRGATNTEAFF. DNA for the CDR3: TGTGCCAGCAGCCCTCGGGGGGCTACGAACACTGAAGCTTTCTTT.

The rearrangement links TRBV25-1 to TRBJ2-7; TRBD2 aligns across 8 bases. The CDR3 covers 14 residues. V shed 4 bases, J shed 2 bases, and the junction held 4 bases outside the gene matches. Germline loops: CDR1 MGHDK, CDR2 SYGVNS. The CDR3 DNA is TGTGCCAGCAGTGTAGGTAGCGGGGCCTACGAGCAGTACTTC. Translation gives CASSVGSGAYEQYF.

The CDR3 loop reads CASSQGTVNSYEQYF. The CDR3 nucleotides read TGCGCCAGCAGCCAAGGAACAGTTAACTCCTACGAGCAGTACTTC. This chain joins TRBV4-1 and TRBJ2-7; no definite D call. The CDR3 length is 15 residues. V lost 1 base, J lost 0 bases, and 10 bases lay in between. Germline V gives CDR1 MGHRA, CDR2 YSYEKL.

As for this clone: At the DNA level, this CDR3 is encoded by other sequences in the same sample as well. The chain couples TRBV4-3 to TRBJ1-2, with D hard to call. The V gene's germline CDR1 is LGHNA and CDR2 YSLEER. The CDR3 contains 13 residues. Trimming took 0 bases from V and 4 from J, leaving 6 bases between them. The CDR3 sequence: CASSQDGLYGYTF. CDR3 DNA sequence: TGCGCCAGCAGCCAAGACGGACTCTATGGCTACACCTTC.

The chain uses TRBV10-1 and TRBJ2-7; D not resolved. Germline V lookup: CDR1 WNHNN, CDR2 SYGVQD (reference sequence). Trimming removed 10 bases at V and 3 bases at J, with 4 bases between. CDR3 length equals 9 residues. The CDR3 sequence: CAKGYEQYF. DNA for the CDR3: TGCGCCAAAGGCTACGAGCAGTACTTC.

The CDR3 coding sequence is TGTGCCAGCAGCTTTGCCCCGGGGTCTAGTAGCACAGATACGCAGTATTTT. Its translation: CASSFAPGSSSTDTQYF. The rearrangement uses TRBV11-2 and TRBJ2-3; tentative D call: TRBD2 (5 bases). From germline, CDR1 is SGHAT and CDR2 FQNNGV. V lost 3 bases, J lost 0 bases, and 16 bases lay in between. The CDR3 contains 17 residues.

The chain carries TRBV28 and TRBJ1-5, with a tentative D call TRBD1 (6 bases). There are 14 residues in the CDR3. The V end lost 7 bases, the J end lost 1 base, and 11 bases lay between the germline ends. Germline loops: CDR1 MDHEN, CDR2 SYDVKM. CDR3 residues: CASNWGASNQPQHF. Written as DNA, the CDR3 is TGTGCCAGCAATTGGGGGGCGAGCAATCAGCCCCAGCATTTT.

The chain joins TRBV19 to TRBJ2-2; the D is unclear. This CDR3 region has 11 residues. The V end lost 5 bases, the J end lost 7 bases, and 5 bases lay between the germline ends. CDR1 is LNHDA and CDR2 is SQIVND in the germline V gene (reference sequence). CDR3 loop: CASSVVGELFF. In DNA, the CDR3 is TGTGCCAGTAGTGTTGTCGGGGAGCTGTTTTTT.

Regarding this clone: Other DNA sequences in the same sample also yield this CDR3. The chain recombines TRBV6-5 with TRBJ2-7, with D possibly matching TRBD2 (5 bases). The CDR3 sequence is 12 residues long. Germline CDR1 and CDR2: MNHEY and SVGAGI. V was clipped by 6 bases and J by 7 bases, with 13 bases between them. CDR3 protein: CASSPTRGEQYF. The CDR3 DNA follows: TGTGCCAGCAGCCCGACAAGAGGGGAGCAGTACTTC.

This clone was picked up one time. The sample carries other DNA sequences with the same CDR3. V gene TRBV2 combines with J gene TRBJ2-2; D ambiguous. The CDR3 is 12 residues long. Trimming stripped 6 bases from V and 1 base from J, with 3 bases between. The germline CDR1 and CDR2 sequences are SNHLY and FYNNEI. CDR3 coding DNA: TGTGCCAGCAGGTTGAACACCGGGGAGCTGTTTTTT. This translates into CASRLNTGELFF.

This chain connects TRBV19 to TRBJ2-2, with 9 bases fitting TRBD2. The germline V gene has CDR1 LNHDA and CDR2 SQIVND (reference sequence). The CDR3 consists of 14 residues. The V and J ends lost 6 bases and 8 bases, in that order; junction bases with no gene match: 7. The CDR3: CASRAAGGVGELFF. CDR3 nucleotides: TGTGCCAGTAGGGCAGCGGGGGGCGTGGGGGAGCTGTTTTTT.

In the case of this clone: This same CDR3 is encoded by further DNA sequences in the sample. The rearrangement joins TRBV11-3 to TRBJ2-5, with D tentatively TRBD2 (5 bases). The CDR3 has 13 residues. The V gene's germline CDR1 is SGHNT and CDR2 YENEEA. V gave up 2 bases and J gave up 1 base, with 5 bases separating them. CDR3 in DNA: TGTGCCAGCAGCTTACGGGGCCAAGAGACCCAGTACTTC. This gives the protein CASSLRGQETQYF.

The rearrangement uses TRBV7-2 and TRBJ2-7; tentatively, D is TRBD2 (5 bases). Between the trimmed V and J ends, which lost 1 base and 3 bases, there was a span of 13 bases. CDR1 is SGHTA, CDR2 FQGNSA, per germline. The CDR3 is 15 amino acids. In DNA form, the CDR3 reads TGTGCCAGCAGCTTAGTGGACTTGATGGGCTACGAGCAGTACTTC. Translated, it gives CASSLVDLMGYEQYF.

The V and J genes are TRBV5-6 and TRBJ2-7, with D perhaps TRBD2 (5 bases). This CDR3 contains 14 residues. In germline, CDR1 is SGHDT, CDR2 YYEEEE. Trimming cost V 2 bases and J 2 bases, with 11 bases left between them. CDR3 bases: TGTGCCAGCAGCTTTATTAGCGACCCCTACGAGCAGTACTTC. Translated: CASSFISDPYEQYF. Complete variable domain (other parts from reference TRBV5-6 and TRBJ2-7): DAGVTQSPTHLIKTRGQQVTLRCSPKSGHDTVSWYQQALGQGPQFIFQYYEEEERQRGNFPDRFSGHQFPNYSSELNVNALLLGDSALYLCASSFISDPYEQYFGPGTRLTVT.

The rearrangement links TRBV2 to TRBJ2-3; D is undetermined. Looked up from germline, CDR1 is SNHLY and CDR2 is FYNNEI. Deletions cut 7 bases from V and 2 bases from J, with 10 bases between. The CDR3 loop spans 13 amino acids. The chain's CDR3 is CASMEDSTDTQYF. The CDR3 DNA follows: TGTGCCAGCATGGAAGACTCCACAGATACGCAGTATTTT.

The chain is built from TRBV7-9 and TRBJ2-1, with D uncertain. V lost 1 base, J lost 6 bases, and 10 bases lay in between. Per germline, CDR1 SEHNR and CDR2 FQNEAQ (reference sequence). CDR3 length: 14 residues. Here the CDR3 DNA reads TGTGCCAGCAGCTTAGGGCGTTTCGGCAATGAGCAGTTCTTC. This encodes CASSLGRFGNEQFF.

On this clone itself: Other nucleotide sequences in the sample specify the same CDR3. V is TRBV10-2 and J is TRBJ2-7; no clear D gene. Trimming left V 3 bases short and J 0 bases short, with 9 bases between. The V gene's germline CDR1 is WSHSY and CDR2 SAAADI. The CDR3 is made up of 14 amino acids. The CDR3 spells CASSDPGSSYEQYF. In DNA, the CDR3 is TGCGCCAGCAGTGATCCAGGATCCTCCTACGAGCAGTACTTC.

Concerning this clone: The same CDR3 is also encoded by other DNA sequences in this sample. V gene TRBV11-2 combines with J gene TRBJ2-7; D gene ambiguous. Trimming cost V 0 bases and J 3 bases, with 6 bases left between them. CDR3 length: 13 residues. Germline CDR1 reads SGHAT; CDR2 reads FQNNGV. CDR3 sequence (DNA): TGTGCCAGCAGCTTAGACAGGCTCTACGAGCAGTACTTC. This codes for CASSLDRLYEQYF.